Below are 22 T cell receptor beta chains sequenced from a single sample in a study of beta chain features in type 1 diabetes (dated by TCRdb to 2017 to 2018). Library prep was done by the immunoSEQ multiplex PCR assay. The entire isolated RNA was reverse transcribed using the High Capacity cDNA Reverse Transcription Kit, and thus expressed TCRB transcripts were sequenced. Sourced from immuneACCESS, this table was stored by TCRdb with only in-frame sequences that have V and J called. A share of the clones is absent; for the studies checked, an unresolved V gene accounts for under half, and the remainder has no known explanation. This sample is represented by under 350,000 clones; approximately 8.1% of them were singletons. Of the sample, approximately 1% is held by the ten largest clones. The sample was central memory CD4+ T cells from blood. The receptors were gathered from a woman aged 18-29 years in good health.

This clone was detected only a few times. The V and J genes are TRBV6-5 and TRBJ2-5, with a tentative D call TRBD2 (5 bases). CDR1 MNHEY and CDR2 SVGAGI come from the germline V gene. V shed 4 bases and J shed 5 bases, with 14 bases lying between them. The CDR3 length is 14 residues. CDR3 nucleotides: TGTGCCAGCAGTTCAGTCCCGCCGGGGGAGACCCAGTACTTC. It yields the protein CASSSVPPGETQYF.

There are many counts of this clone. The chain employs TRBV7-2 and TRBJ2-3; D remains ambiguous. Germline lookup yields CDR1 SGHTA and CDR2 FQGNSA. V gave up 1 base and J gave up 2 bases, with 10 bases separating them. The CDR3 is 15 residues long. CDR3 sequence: CASSLEPGYTDTQYF. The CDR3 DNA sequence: TGTGCCAGCAGCTTAGAGCCAGGCTACACAGATACGCAGTATTTT.

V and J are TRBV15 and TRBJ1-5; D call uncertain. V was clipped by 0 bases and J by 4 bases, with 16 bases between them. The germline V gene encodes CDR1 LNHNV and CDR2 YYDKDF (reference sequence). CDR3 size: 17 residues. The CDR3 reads CATSRDLGIVGNQPQHF. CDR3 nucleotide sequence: TGTGCCACCAGCAGAGATCTTGGAATAGTCGGGAATCAGCCCCAGCATTTT.

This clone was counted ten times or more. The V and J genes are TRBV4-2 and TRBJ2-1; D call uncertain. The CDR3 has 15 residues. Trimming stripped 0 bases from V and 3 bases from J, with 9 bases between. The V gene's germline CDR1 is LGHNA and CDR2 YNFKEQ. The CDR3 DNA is TGTGCCAGCAGCCAAGAAACGTTTTACTACAATGAGCAGTTCTTC. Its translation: CASSQETFYYNEQFF.

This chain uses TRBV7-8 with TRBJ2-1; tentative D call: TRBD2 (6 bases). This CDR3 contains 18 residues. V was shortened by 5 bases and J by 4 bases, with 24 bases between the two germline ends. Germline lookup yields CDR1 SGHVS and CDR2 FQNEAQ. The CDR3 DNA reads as TGTGCCAGCAGCGTACCCCGGTGGGGGGTCAGGGCTTACAATGAGCAGTTCTTC. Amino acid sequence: CASSVPRWGVRAYNEQFF.

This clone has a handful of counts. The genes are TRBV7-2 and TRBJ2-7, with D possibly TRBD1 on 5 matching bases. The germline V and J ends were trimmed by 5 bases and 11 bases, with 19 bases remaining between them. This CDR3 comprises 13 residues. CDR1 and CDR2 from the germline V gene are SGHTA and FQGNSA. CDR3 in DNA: TGTGCCAGCAGCCAAGAGGCCTACCTAGGGGAGTACTTC. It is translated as CASSQEAYLGEYF.

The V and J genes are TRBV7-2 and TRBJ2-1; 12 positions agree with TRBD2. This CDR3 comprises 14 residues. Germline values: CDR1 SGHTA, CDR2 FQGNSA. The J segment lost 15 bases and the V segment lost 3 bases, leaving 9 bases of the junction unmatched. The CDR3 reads CASSFGLAGTSGFF. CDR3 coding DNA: TGTGCCAGCAGCTTCGGACTAGCGGGGACCAGTGGGTTCTTC.

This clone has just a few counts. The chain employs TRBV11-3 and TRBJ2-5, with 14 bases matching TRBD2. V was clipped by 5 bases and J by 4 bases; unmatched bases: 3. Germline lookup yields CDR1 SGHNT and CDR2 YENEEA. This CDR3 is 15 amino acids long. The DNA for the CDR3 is TGTGCCAGCAGCCCGGGACTAGCGGGGGCAGAGACCCAGTACTTC. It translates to CASSPGLAGAETQYF.

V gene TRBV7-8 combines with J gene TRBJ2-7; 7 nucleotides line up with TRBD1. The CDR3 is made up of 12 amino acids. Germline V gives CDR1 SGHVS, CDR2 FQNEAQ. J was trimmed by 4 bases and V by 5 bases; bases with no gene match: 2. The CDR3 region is CASSRQGYEQYV. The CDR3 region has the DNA TGTGCCAGCAGCAGACAGGGATACGAGCAGTACGTC.

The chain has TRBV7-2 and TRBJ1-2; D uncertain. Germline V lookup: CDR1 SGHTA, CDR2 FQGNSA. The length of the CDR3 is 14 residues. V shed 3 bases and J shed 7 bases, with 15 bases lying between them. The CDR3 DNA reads TGTGCCAGCAGCTTTAACCCAGGATCTAGTGGCTACACCTTC. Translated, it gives CASSFNPGSSGYTF.

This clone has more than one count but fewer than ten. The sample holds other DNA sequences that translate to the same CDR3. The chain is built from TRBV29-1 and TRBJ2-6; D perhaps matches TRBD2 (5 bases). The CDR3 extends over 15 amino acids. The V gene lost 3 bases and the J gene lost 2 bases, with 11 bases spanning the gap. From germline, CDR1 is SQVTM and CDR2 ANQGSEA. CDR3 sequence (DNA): TGCAGCGTTGAGGCGGTGCGGGCTGGGGCCAACGTCCTGACTTTC. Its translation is CSVEAVRAGANVLTF.

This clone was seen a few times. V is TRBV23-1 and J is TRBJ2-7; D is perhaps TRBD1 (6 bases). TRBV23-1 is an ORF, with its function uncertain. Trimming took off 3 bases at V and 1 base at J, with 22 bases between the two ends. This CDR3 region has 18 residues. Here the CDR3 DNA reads TGCGCCAGCAGTCATCGCACGTACAGGGAAAACAGGTCCTACGAGCAGTACGTC. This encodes CASSHRTYRENRSYEQYV.

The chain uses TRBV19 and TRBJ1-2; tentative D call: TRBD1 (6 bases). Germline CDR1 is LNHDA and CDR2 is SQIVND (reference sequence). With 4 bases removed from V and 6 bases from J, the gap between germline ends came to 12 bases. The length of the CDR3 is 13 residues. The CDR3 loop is CASSTRGRNGYTF. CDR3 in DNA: TGTGCCAGTAGTACCAGGGGCAGGAATGGCTACACCTTC.

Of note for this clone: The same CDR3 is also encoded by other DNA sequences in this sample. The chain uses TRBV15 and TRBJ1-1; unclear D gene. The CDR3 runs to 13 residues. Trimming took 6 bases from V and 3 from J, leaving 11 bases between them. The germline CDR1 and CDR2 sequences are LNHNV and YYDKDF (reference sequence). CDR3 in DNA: TGTGCCACCAGTCTCCTCGGGGACACTGAAGCTTTCTTT. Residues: CATSLLGDTEAFF.

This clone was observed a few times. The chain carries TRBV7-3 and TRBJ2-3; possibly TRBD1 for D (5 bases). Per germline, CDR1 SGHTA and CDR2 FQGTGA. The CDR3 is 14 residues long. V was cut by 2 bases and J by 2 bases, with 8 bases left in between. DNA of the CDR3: TGTGCCAGCAGCTTAGACAGCTACACAGATACGCAGTATTTT. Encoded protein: CASSLDSYTDTQYF.

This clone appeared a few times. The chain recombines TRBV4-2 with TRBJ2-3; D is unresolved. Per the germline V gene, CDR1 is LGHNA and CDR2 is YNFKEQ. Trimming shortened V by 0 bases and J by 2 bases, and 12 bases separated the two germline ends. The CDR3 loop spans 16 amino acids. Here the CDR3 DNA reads TGTGCCAGCAGCCAAGATTACGCCTCTCACACAGATACGCAGTATTTT. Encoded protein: CASSQDYASHTDTQYF.

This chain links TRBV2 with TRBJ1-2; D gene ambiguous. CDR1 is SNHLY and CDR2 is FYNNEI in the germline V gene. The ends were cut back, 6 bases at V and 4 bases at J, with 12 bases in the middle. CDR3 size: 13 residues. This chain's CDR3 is CASRGGLSYGYTF. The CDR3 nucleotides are TGTGCCAGCAGAGGAGGACTGAGCTATGGCTACACCTTC.

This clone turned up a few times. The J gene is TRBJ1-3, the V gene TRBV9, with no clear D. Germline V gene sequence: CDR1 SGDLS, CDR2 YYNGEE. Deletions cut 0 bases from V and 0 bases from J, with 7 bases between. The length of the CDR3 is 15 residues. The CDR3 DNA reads TGTGCCAGCAGCGTAGCGACCTTCTCTGGAAACACCATATATTTT. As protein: CASSVATFSGNTIYF.

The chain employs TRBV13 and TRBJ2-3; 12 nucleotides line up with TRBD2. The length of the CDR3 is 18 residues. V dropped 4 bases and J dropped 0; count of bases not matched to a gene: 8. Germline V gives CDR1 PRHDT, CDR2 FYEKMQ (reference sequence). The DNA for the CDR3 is TGTGCCAGCAGCTACCGAGCACTAGCGGGAGGAAGCACAGATACGCAGTATTTT. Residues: CASSYRALAGGSTDTQYF.

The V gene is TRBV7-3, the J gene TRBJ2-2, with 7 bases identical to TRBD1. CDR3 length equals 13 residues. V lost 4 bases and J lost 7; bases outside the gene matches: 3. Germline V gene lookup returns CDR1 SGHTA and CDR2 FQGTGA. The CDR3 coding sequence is TGTGCCAGCAGCTGGGGACAGAGCGGGGAGCTGTTTTTT. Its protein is CASSWGQSGELFF.

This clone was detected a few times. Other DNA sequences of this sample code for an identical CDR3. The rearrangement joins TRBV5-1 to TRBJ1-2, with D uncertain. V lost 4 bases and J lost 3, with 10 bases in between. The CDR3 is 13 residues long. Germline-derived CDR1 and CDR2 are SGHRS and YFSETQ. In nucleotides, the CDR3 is TGCGCCAGCAGCCCCGATTCTGACTATGGCTACACCTTC. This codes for CASSPDSDYGYTF. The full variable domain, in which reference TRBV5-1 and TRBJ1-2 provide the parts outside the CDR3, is KAGVTQTPRYLIKTRGQQVTLSCSPISGHRSVSWYQQTPGQGLQFLFEYFSETQRNKGNFPGRFSGRQFSNSRSEMNVSTLELGDSALYLCASSPDSDYGYTFGSGTRLTVV.

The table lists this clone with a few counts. CDR3 sequence reads: CASSYRGPDTGELFF. CDR3 sequence (DNA): TGTGCCAGCAGTTATAGGGGGCCCGACACCGGGGAGCTGTTTTTT. The chain carries TRBV6-6 and TRBJ2-2, with 7 bases fitting TRBD1. Germline V CDR1 and CDR2: MNHNY, SVGAGI (reference sequence). The CDR3 runs to 15 residues. The J segment lost 3 bases and the V segment lost 3 bases, leaving 4 bases of the junction unmatched.